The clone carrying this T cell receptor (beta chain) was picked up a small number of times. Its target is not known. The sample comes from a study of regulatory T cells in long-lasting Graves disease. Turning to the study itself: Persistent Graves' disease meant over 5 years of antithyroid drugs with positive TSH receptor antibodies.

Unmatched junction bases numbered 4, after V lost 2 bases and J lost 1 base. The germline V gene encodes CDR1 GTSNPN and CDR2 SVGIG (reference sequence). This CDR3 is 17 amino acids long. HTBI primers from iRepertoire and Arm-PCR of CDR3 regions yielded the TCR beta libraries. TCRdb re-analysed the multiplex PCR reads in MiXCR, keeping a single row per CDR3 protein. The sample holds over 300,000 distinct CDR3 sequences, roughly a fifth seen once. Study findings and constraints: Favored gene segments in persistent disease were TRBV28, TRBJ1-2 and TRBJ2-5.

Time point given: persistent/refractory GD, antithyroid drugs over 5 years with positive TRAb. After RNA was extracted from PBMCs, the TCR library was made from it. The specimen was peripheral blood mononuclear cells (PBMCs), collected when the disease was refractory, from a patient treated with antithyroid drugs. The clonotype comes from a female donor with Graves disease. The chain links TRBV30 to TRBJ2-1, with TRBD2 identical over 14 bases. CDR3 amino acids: CAWSKTSGRGSYNEQFF. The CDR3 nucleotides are TGTGCCTGGAGTAAGACTAGCGGGAGGGGATCCTACAATGAGCAGTTCTTC.